This record looks at one T cell receptor (beta chain) sequence and its context. This clone was seen a single time. No antigen is known for it. It has no much larger one-base neighbor in the sample; base qualities were not kept. The sample comes from a study of cytomegalovirus exposure and HLA in healthy donors (dated by TCRdb to about 2017). Looking at the study overall: An earlier analysis of several hundred of the donors reported about 250 Gb of sequence data and about 100 million unique TCR beta sequences from roughly 180 million T cells. An early release that covered 640 HLA-typed donors contained around 300 gigabases of sequencing data and 75 million to 100 million unique TCR sequences. Among the roughly 400 genotyped donors, around 79% belonged to the genetic ancestry cluster associated with self-reported Caucasian donors. The study aimed to test whether cataloging public T cell receptors could reveal signatures of past pathogen exposure. The study profiled the T cell repertoires of 550 to 700 subjects by immunosequencing and related them to cytomegalovirus serostatus. Along with the approximately 600-subject first cohort, a separate validation cohort of approximately 110 different subjects was used. To predict cytomegalovirus infection status, the study brought together high-throughput TCR immunosequencing, statistical association of individual TCRs with disease status, and machine learning. A later analysis re-analyzed previously published TCR beta repertoires from 660 or so donors and added high-resolution HLA genotyping to study TCR occurrence patterns. Rather than drawing on any new phenotypic data, the later analysis identified candidate immune exposures from TCR beta sequences and the way those sequences occurred across donors. An earlier analysis of around 580 of the donors used high-throughput TCR beta sequencing to judge whether each TCR beta V gene segment behaved as functional or pseudogenic. Alongside the repertoire data, information on donor age, sex, ethnicity and CMV serostatus was compiled. Genome-wide SNP genotypes for about 55% of the roughly 670 donors were used in a later genetic analysis, which treated that subset as a discovery cohort. All discovery cohort repertoires had been generated on a single sequencing platform. HLA typing covered class I and class II loci at four-digit resolution. The number of donors typed differed by locus, with roughly 629-640 for A, B, C, DRB1 and DQB1, roughly 520 for DQA1, over 600 for DPA1, and some 470 for DPB1. Roughly 5 DR-DQ haplotypes were treated as single units for association and clustering because of strong linkage in the cohort. Across around 400 genotyped donors of the cohort, an average of about 240,000 unique TCR beta nucleotide sequences per donor were sequenced, and around 19% of those sequences were non-productive. The study at large found these results: The only immune exposure information available for the cohort was CMV serostatus. Linkage disequilibrium might explain the correlated functional status among segregating V segments, but an unknown experimental factor could not be ruled out. Some IMGT-functional V segments, including TRBV6-2 and TRBV6-3, could not be told apart with the 87-base-pair reads, so those segments were excluded. A later analysis found that HLA-associated TCR beta chains were more clonally expanded and had lower generation probabilities than equally common non-associated chains. A group of highly shared sequence variants was considered likely to be a technical artifact of the sequencing pipeline. In the study, 164 TCR beta chains were listed as associated with cytomegalovirus. A later analysis associated 15,000 to 20,000 TCR beta sequences with specific HLA alleles at a false discovery rate of 0.05. In vitro tests confirmed that a few of the cytomegalovirus-associated TCR beta chains recognize cytomegalovirus antigens. Because some donors lacked HLA typing at each locus, the association tests relied only on the typed subset. Because counts were too low, about 18 rarely observed V segments, including chromosome 9 orphons, were excluded from the earlier analysis of some 540 of the donors. A later genetic analysis reported fewer N-insertions in productive TCRs among donors in an Asian-associated ancestry cluster than the roughly 620-donor mean. Most TCR sequences were seen in very few donors, while some public TCRs were found in many individuals. A further reported finding was that TCR beta sequences accurately predicted the HLA-A and HLA-B alleles for most subjects in the first cohort. The presence/absence analyses assumed that sequencing depth was roughly uniform across donors, and that assumption may not be true. The authors suggested that the approach could potentially be generalized to other disease states and immunological phenotypes. Strong co-occurrence of HLA alleles, especially DR and DQ, made assigning TCR associations to individual alleles difficult. This cohort had only TCR beta chains sequenced, and the lack of alpha or paired-chain data limited which features could be detected. In a later analysis, TCR association rates were found to vary across HLA loci, with the most associated TCRs seen for DRB1 alleles and the fewest for HLA-C alleles. In both the original and validation cohorts, the classifier was reported to diagnose cytomegalovirus status with high specificity and sensitivity. According to a later analysis, most CMV-associated TCR beta chains appeared to be HLA-restricted, and the HLA associations seemed to be driven largely by CMV exposure. In a later analysis, several top co-occurrence clusters were reported to appear linked to parvovirus B19, influenza, CMV and Epstein-Barr virus. V-gene and J-gene trimming of TCR beta chains was associated with a missense DCLRE1C variant in a later genetic analysis, and the association was replicated in an independent cohort. Broadly in line with IMGT annotations, most TCR beta V segments showed up in productive rearrangements about 87% or about 30% of the time in an earlier analysis of around 600 of the donors.

The cohort was made up of 666 healthy bone marrow donors. All cohort members were sampled while nominally healthy, although unrecorded immune exposures were likely present. The donor was CMV seropositive and was included in the group of almost 300 seropositive cohort members. Each donor provided a peripheral blood sample, and peripheral blood mononuclear cells were used for TCR beta sequencing. Genomic DNA extraction from the blood cell samples was performed with the Qiagen DNeasy Blood Extraction Kit. CDR1 MNHEY and CDR2 SMNVEV are derived from the germline V gene (reference sequence). Trimming at the junction amounts to 6 bases on V and 8 bases on J, and the germline ends lie 10 bases apart. From the cysteine through the phenylalanine, the CDR3 covers 12 amino acids. CDR3 DNA only is kept here, 36 bases in frame from base 1. Library preparation employed the immunoSEQ multiplex PCR assay. The multiplex PCR relied on a mix of 60 forward primers for TCR Vbeta segments and 13 reverse primers for TCR Jbeta segments. The CDR3 region of rearranged TCR beta genes was amplified from genomic DNA with a multiplex PCR assay. On the Illumina HiSeq System, the amplified TCR beta libraries were sequenced as 87-base-pair reads. Per the source publication's procedure: In a later analysis, tens of millions of unique TCR beta chains were counted across the 500 to 850 repertoires, and roughly 10 million of these chains were shared by at least two donors. Raw reads were error-corrected and collapsed into unique sequences by a nearest-neighbor algorithm in which closely related sequences were merged to remove PCR and sequencing errors. To assign V, D and J gene segments, CDR3 sequences were aligned to IMGT reference sequences. For a sequence to be retained, a match of at least six nucleotides to both a V gene segment and a J gene segment was required. A rearrangement counted as productive if the CDR3 had no stop codons and remained in frame with V and J, and every other rearrangement counted as non-productive. CDR3 was defined according to IMGT convention as the region running from the second conserved V-encoded cysteine to the conserved J-encoded phenylalanine. The earlier analysis of about 620 of the donors excluded sequences that lacked an unambiguous match to a single V gene segment. An earlier analysis of just under 600 of the donors called V segments functional above 56.7% productive rearrangements and segregating when the between-donor standard deviation exceeded 5%. A statistical classification framework was built to diagnose cytomegalovirus status from the catalog of TCR beta chain sequences. V and J gene assignment, in a later analysis, came from comparing TCR nucleotide sequences with IMGT/GENE-DB human TR gene sequences. The TCRdist pipeline was used in a later analysis to assign CDR3 sequences and most-parsimonious VDJ recombination scenarios. In a later analysis, every TCR beta chain was defined by the combination of its CDR3 amino acid sequence and its V-gene family, and reads without a unique V-gene family were dropped. A later analysis removed nearly 600 highly shared, low-generation-probability nucleotide sequences to deal with suspected cross-contamination and a sequencing artifact. In a later analysis, a clonal expansion index was calculated for each public chain from normalized within-repertoire ranks of inferred template counts. In a later analysis, generation probabilities were computed using a VDJ recombination model fitted to out-of-frame rearrangements, and the results were checked against IGoR. In a later analysis, TCR-TCR, TCR-HLA and TCR-CMV co-occurrence was scored with hypergeometric tests, and a repertoire-size bias correction was applied to TCR pairs. To estimate false discovery rates, a later analysis permuted the HLA or CMV assignments 20 times. A later analysis grouped co-occurring TCRs with DBSCAN, adding TCRdist sequence similarity when clustering within HLA-allele-positive subsets. Repertoires with fewer than 30,000 or more than 120,000 public chains, plus five repertoires with anomalous nucleotide sharing, were excluded from co-occurrence clustering. Entries here come from immuneACCESS through TCRdb and include only in-frame sequences with V and J called. Some clones fail to appear in such tables; in the studies checked, an unresolved V gene covers under half of the shortfall, and the cause of the remainder is unknown. The V and J calls and the clone size are those of that table, but D and trimming were determined from the DNA. In this sample the table shows some 170,000 clones, roughly 80% of which occur a single time. Clones ranked in the top ten supply roughly 9.7% of the sample.

The clonotype was recovered from a man between 18 and 35 years old in good health and CMV-seropositive. Recombination joined TRBV27 with TRBJ1-4; 5 matching bases give a weak D call of TRBD1. Specimen: PBMCs. Read as DNA, the sequence is TGTGCCAGCAGCATTAACAGGGAAAAACTGTTTTTT. Its translation is CASSINREKLFF.